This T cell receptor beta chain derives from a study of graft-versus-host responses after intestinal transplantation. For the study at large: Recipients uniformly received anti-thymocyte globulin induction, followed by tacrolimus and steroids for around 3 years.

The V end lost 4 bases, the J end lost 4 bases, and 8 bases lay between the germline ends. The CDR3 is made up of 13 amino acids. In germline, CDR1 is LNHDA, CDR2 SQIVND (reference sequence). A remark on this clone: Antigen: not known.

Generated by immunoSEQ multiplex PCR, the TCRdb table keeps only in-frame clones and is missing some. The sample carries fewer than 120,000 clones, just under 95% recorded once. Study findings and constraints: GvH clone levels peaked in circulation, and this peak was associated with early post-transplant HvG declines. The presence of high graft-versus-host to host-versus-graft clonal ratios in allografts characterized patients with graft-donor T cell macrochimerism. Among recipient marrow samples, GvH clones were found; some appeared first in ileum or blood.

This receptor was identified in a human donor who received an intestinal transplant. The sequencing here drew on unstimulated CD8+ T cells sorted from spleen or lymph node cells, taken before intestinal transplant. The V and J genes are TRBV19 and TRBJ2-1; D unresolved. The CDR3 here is CASSTYSYNEQFF. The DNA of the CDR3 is TGTGCCAGTAGTACCTACTCTTACAATGAGCAGTTCTTC.